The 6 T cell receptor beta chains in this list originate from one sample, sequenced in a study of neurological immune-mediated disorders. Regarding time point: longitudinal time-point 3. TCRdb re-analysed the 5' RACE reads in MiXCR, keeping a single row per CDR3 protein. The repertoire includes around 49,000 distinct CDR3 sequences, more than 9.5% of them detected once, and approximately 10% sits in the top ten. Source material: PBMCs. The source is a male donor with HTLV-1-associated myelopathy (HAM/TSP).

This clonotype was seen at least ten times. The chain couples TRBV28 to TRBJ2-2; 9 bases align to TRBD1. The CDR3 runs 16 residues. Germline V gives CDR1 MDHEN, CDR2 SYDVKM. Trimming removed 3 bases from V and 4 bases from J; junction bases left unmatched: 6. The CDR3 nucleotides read TGTGCCAGCAGTTTGTTGGGACAGGGCTCCACCGGGGAGCTGTTTTTT. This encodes CASSLLGQGSTGELFF.

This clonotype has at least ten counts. The CDR3 DNA follows: TGTGCCAGCAGTATCACCGGGACAGGTGGTTACGAGCAGTACTTC. This sequence encodes CASSITGTGGYEQYF. The chain recombines TRBV6-2 or TRBV6-3 with TRBJ2-7; 8 bases are a match to TRBD1. V dropped 5 bases and J dropped 4; count of bases not matched to a gene: 10. The CDR3 loop spans 15 amino acids. Germline V gives CDR1 MNHEY, CDR2 SVGEGT.

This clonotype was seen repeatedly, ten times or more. DNA for the CDR3: TGTGCCAGCAGCCTAAGCCGTAGGGAGCAGTACTTC. Amino acids: CASSLSRREQYF. This chain joins TRBV14 and TRBJ2-7; no firm D call. Trimming stripped 4 bases from V and 7 bases from J, with 11 bases between. There are 12 residues in the CDR3. Per germline, CDR1 SGHDN and CDR2 FVKESK.

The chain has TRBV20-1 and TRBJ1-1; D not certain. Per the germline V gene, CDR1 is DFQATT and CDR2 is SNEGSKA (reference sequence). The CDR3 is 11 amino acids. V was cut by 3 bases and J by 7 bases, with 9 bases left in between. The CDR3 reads CSASDLGEAFF. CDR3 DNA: TGCAGTGCTAGTGATTTGGGTGAAGCTTTCTTT.

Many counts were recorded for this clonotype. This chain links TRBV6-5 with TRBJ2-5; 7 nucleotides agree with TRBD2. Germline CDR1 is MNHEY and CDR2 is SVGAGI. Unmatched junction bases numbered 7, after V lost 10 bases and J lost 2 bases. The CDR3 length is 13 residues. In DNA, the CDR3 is TGTGCCACCCTAAAAGCGGGACAAGAGACCCAGTACTTC. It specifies CATLKAGQETQYF.

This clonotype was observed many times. In nucleotides, the CDR3 is TGTGCCAGCAGTCGACAGGGGAGCGGGGCCAACGTCCTGACTTTC. It translates to CASSRQGSGANVLTF. The chain couples TRBV2 to TRBJ2-6; 8 nucleotides align to TRBD1. V gave up 5 bases and J gave up 4 bases; unmatched junction bases: 4. The CDR3 covers 15 residues. The germline V gene encodes CDR1 SNHLY and CDR2 FYNNEI. The full variable domain, completed using reference TRBV2 and TRBJ2-6, is EPEVTQTPSHQVTQMGQEVILRCVPISNHLYFYWYRQILGQKVEFLVSFYNNEISEKSEIFDDQFSVERPDGSNFTLKIRSTKLEDSAMYFCASSRQGSGANVLTFGAGSRLTVL.